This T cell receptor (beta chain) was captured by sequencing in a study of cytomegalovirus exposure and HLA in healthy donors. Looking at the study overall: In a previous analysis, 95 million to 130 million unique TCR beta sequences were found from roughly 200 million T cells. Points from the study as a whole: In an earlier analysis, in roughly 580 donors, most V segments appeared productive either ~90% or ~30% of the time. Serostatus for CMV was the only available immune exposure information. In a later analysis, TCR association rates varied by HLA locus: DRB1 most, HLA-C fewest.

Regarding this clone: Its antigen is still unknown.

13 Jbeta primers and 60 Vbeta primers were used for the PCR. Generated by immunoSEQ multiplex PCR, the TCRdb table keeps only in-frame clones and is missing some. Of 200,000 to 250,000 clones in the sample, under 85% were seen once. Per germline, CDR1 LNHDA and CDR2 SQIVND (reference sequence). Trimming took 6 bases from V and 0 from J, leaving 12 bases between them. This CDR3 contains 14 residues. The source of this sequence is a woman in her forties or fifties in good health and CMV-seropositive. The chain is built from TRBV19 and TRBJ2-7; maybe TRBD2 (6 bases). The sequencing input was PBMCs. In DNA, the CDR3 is TGTGCCAGTAGCTCTAGCGCCTACTCCTACGAGCAGTACTTC. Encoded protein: CASSSSAYSYEQYF. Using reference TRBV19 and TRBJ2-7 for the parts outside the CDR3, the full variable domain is DGGITQSPKYLFRKEGQNVTLSCEQNLNHDAMYWYRQDPGQGLRLIYYSQIVNDFQKGDIAEGYSVSREKKESFPLTVTSAQKNPTAFYLCASSSSAYSYEQYFGPGTRLTVT.